This T cell receptor (beta chain) came from a study of cytomegalovirus exposure and HLA in healthy donors. Study-wide context: The 120 or so validation repertoires and the 666 first-cohort repertoires shared a platform, a later analysis reported.

The data were produced by immunoSEQ multiplex PCR, yet TCRdb's version contains in-frame clones alone and is incomplete. The sample includes over 120,000 clones, 80% to 90% of them seen just once. The study's findings and limits: TCR beta chains numbering roughly 150 were designated cytomegalovirus-associated. Later, an analysis found that TCR clusters from the first cohort tended to co-occur in the roughly 110 validation repertoires.

Among the 120 subjects of the validation cohort, separate from the approximately 660-subject first cohort, were the donors. The CDR3 length is 16 residues. Germline loops: CDR1 MNHEY, CDR2 SMNVEV (reference sequence). Trimming left V 7 bases short and J 0 bases short, with 18 bases between. Regarding this clone: Its antigen remains unknown.

This TCR came from a young man in good health and CMV-seropositive. The sample taken for sequencing was PBMCs. V gene TRBV27 combines with J gene TRBJ1-2; maybe TRBD1 (5 bases). The CDR3 is CASKTLQGGTNYGYTF. The CDR3 coding sequence is TGTGCCAGCAAAACCCTCCAGGGAGGGACTAACTATGGCTACACCTTC.